The 24 T cell receptor beta chains given below trace back to one sample, sequenced in a study of tumor and adjacent non-tumor tissue in lung cancer. Three rounds of nested PCR, following a modified ARM-PCR protocol, produced the TCRbeta library. Each CDR3 protein is one row after TCRdb ran MiXCR on the multiplex PCR reads. This sample has 40,000 to 55,000 distinct CDR3 sequences, with 74% found just once. The template was RNA from unsorted bulk tissue. The normal lung tissue was taken more than 3 cm from the tumor edge. Source material: distant non-tumor lung tissue. Every receptor here comes from a woman aged 55-70 years with non-small cell lung cancer.

Comment on this clonotype: Its ends do not fully match the called genes, so a read error is possible. The gene calls are TRBV28 and TRBJ2-1; 12 bases align to TRBD2. The CDR3 is 16 amino acids. CDR1 MDHEN and CDR2 SYDVKM come from the germline V gene. CDR3 DNA sequence: TGTGCCTGCAGTTCCGATTCTAGCGGGAGGGCCAAAGAGCAGTTCTTC. It specifies CACSSDSSGRAKEQFF.

As to this clonotype: One junction end disagrees with the germline gene, perhaps due to a read error. V is TRBV5-6 and J is TRBJ1-1; D call uncertain. The CDR3 runs to 13 residues. Germline V gene data show CDR1 as SGHDT and CDR2 as YYEEEE. CDR3 nucleotide sequence: TGTGCCAGCAGCTTGTTTTTTAGGGCTGAAGCTCTCTTT. As protein: CASSLFFRAEALF.

This clonotype was recorded many times. The chain uses TRBV6-2 or TRBV6-3 and TRBJ1-5; D ambiguous. The V end was cut by 6 bases, the J end by 2 bases, with 17 bases between. CDR1 and CDR2 from the germline V gene are MNHEY and SVGEGT. The CDR3 consists of 16 residues. This CDR3 is CASSPPWQAGNQPQHF. The CDR3 DNA sequence: TGTGCCAGCAGCCCCCCATGGCAGGCGGGCAATCAGCCCCAGCATTTT.

Turning to this clonotype: A much larger clone differs from this one at a single base, so this may be a read error. The chain joins TRBV7-8 to TRBJ2-3, with D perhaps matching TRBD2 (6 bases). In germline, CDR1 is SGHVS, CDR2 FQNEAQ. This CDR3 is built from 16 residues. The CDR3 DNA is TGTGCCAGCAGCCGTAGGACAACAACTAGCACAGATACGCCGTATTTT. This encodes CASSRRTTTSTDTPYF.

This sequence joins TRBV6-6 and TRBJ2-5; D unresolved. Germline V gene lookup returns CDR1 MNHNY and CDR2 SVGAGI (reference sequence). The CDR3 consists of 14 residues. The ends were cut back, 4 bases at V and 4 bases at J, with 13 bases in the middle. Written as DNA, the CDR3 is TGTGCCAGCAGTTCCATGGCAGGTAGAGAGACCCAGTACTTC. It encodes CASSSMAGRETQYF.

This clonotype was seen more than once but under ten times. A much larger clonotype is one base distant, so this may be a read error. The gene calls are TRBV5-6 and TRBJ2-7; 8 bases line up with TRBD1. CDR3 length: 14 residues. Germline lookup yields CDR1 SGHDT and CDR2 YYEEEE. The CDR3 reads CTSRQTGASYEQYF. The CDR3, as DNA: TGTACCAGCAGGCAGACAGGGGCATCCTACGAGCAGTACTTC.

With regard to this clonotype: Sequence at one end of the junction differs from germline and may be a read error. The chain joins TRBV11-3 to TRBJ1-6; D is unresolved. Germline V gene sequence: CDR1 SGHNT, CDR2 YENEEA. The CDR3 has 15 amino acids. The CDR3 is CVSSLEYRYNSPLHF. Written as DNA, the CDR3 is TGTGTCAGCAGCTTAGAGTATAGATATAATTCACCCCTCCACTTT.

With respect to this clonotype: This may arise from a read error, as a much more abundant clone is one base away. The CDR3 loop reads CDSSTGTGNTEAFF. CDR3 DNA: TGTGACAGCAGCACCGGGACGGGGAACACTGAAGCTTTCTTT. The chain couples TRBV2 to TRBJ1-1; TRBD1 might be the D (5 bases). This CDR3 has 14 amino acids. Germline values: CDR1 SNHLY, CDR2 FYNNEI.

To note about this clonotype: A read error may be the cause here, since a much bigger clone is one base away. CDR3 loop: CNAGGGTGRTEAFF. The CDR3 nucleotides read TGCAATGCTGGGGGGGGGACAGGGAGGACTGAAGCTTTCTTT. The chain carries TRBV20-1 and TRBJ1-1; 9 bases match TRBD1. The CDR3 has 14 amino acids. Germline V gene lookup returns CDR1 DFQATT and CDR2 SNEGSKA (reference sequence).

This clonotype was seen only once. This chain uses TRBV7-6 with TRBJ2-7; 14 nucleotides agree with TRBD2. V lost 4 bases, J lost 6 bases, and 2 bases stayed unmatched. The germline CDR1 and CDR2 sequences are SGHVS and FNYEAQ. The CDR3 spans 14 residues. CDR3 DNA sequence: TGTGCCAGCAGCTCTGGACTAGCGGGAGGCGAGCAGTACTTC. Its protein is CASSSGLAGGEQYF.

The chain recombines TRBV6-2 or TRBV6-3 with TRBJ1-2; 9 nucleotides agree with TRBD1. CDR1 is MNHEY, CDR2 SVGEGT, per germline. The CDR3 extends over 15 amino acids. V lost 9 bases and J lost 7; bases outside the gene matches: 15. The CDR3 spells CARSNRDRGIGGYTF. CDR3 DNA sequence: TGTGCCAGAAGCAACCGCGACAGGGGGATCGGTGGCTACACCTTC.

Comment on this clonotype: A junction boundary mismatches the germline segment, possibly from a read error. The rearrangement joins TRBV10-3 to TRBJ2-7, with 11 bases matching TRBD2. Germline V gives CDR1 ENHRY, CDR2 SYGVKD. This CDR3 has 15 amino acids. CDR3 in amino acids: CAVSGGTSGVYEQYF. CDR3 in DNA: TGTGCCGTCAGTGGAGGGACTAGCGGTGTCTACGAGCAGTACTTT.

This clonotype was counted between two and nine times. The chain carries TRBV7-9 and TRBJ2-5; TRBD2 aligns across 9 bases. The junction had 10 bases not matched to a gene; V was cut back by 5 bases and J by 9 bases. This CDR3 region has 14 residues. From germline, CDR1 is SEHNR and CDR2 FQNEAQ (reference sequence). Here the CDR3 DNA reads TGTGCCAGCAGCCGGACTAGCGTGGACCAGGCCCAGTACTTC. Residues: CASSRTSVDQAQYF.

The chain has TRBV4-3 and TRBJ2-1; D ambiguous. From germline, CDR1 is LGHNA and CDR2 YSLEER. This CDR3 contains 15 residues. Here the CDR3 DNA reads TGCCCCAACAGCCCTCGATTGAGCTCCTACAATGAGCAGTTCTTC. Protein product: CPNSPRLSSYNEQFF.

This clonotype was recorded many times. Just one base apart from a much larger clone, this may be a read error. The conserved closing phenylalanine or tryptophan is absent in this CDR3, likely reflecting a read error. The chain carries TRBV6-5 and TRBJ2-5; 9 bases are shared with TRBD1. This CDR3 spans 14 amino acids. The V segment lost 6 bases and the J segment 3 bases; nucleotides outside the gene matches: 5. In germline, CDR1 is MNHEY, CDR2 SVGAGI. This CDR3 is CASRNRGREETQYL. The CDR3 DNA reads TGTGCCAGCAGAAACAGGGGGCGCGAAGAGACCCAGTACCTC.

As concerns this clonotype: At one end, the junction sequence differs from germline, possibly due to a read error. This chain connects TRBV11-1 to TRBJ1-2; 7 bases agree with TRBD1. Germline values: CDR1 SGHAT, CDR2 FQDESV (reference sequence). This CDR3 comprises 14 residues. This CDR3 is CVSKPSGQNYGYTF. CDR3 in DNA: TGTGTCAGCAAGCCGTCGGGACAGAACTATGGCTACACCTTC.

The chain couples TRBV11-2 to TRBJ1-1; D is possibly TRBD1 (6 bases). The V gene's germline CDR1 is SGHAT and CDR2 FQNNGV. Trimming took off 8 bases at V and 2 bases at J, with 15 bases between the two ends. There are 14 residues in the CDR3. CDR3 sequence reads: CASGTGQGNTEAFF. CDR3 sequence (DNA): TGTGCCAGCGGCACGGGACAAGGTAACACTGAAGCTTTCTTT. The whole variable domain, remainder taken from reference TRBV11-2 and TRBJ1-1, is EAGVAQSPRYKIIEKRQSVAFWCNPISGHATLYWYQQILGQGPKLLIQFQNNGVVDDSQLPKDRFSAERLKGVDSTLKIQPAKLEDSAVYLCASGTGQGNTEAFFGQGTRLTVV.

With respect to this clonotype: This may stem from a read error, because a much larger clone lies one nucleotide away. The chain couples TRBV6-2 or TRBV6-3 to TRBJ2-7; no reliable D call. This CDR3 has 11 residues. The germline V gene has CDR1 MNHEY and CDR2 SVGEGT. The CDR3 DNA is TGTGCCAGCAGCAATACCTACGAGCGGTACTTC. Translated: CASSNTYERYF.

This chain connects TRBV11-3 to TRBJ2-2; D perhaps matches TRBD1 (5 bases). CDR3 length: 15 amino acids. Germline loops: CDR1 SGHNT, CDR2 YENEEA. V lost 5 bases and J lost 4, with 14 bases in between. CDR3 in DNA: TGTGCCAGCAGCCCAGGGATATGGGTCACCGGGGAGCTGTTTTTT. As protein: CASSPGIWVTGELFF. The complete variable domain, with remaining parts taken from reference TRBV11-3 and TRBJ2-2, reads EAGVVQSPRYKIIEKKQPVAFWCNPISGHNTLYWYLQNLGQGPELLIRYENEEAVDDSQLPKDRFSAERLKGVDSTLKIQPAELGDSAVYLCASSPGIWVTGELFFGEGSRLTVL.

This clonotype was picked up a small number of times. Lacking the conserved final phenylalanine or tryptophan, this CDR3 likely reflects a read error. V and J are TRBV4-3 and TRBJ1-1; D remains ambiguous. Germline CDR1 is LGHNA and CDR2 is YSLEER. The CDR3 totals 17 residues. The CDR3 nucleotides are TGTGCCAGCAGCCAAGATGAGATGGGGTCCCTGGGCACTGAAGCTTTCCTT. Amino acids: CASSQDEMGSLGTEAFL.

A note on this clonotype: The junction does not match germline at one end; this may be a read error. J is TRBJ1-1 and V is TRBV11-3, with 7 bases that match TRBD1. The CDR3 runs 14 residues. In germline, CDR1 is SGHNT, CDR2 YENEEA. The CDR3, as DNA: TGTACCAGCAGCTTAACAGGGGACCTGACTGAAGTTTTCTTT. Protein: CTSSLTGDLTEVFF.

Only a few counts were recorded for this clonotype. A junction boundary mismatches the germline segment, possibly from a read error. The chain couples TRBV11-2 to TRBJ2-3; D might be TRBD2 (5 bases). CDR1 and CDR2 (germline): SGHAT, FQNNGV. The CDR3 runs to 15 residues. CDR3 sequence reads: CTSSLEVRVTDTLYF. CDR3 nucleotide sequence: TGTACCAGCAGCCTGGAGGTTAGGGTCACAGATACGCTGTATTTT.

The chain combines TRBV10-3 with TRBJ1-1, with no clear D. The CDR3 length is 14 residues. V was trimmed by 6 bases and J by 1 base, leaving 12 bases between them. Germline V CDR1 and CDR2: ENHRY, SYGVKD. The CDR3 here is CAISQRARNTEAFF. Here the CDR3 DNA reads TGTGCCATCAGCCAAAGGGCAAGGAACACTGAAGCTTTCTTT.

This clonotype was detected a few times. The junction and the germline gene differ at one end; a read error may be behind it. This chain connects TRBV7-2 to TRBJ2-7; 9 bases agree with TRBD1. The CDR3 has 14 amino acids. The germline gives CDR1 SGHTA, CDR2 FQGNSA. The CDR3 nucleotides read TGTGCCAGCGGCACATCCGGGACAGGGCTTGAGCAGTACTTT. Protein: CASGTSGTGLEQYF.